Below, 20 T cell receptor beta chains from the same sample are listed, as sequenced in a study of CDR3 diversity in severe acne (dated by TCRdb to about 2019). Library preparation employed PCR. Sequenced using an Illumina HiSeq 2000. Using fastp trimming at Q25 and MiXCR clonotype assembly, TCRdb reanalyzed the public sequencing data and kept in-frame beta chains. Identical CDR3 proteins give one entry, which carries the most common genes and DNA. The sample table lists 65,000 to 95,000 distinct CDR3 sequences, 51% of them with a count of one. 13% to 15% of the sample rests with the top ten. Source material: blood. Receptors were obtained from a male donor in good health, without acne.

This clonotype is medium-sized within its sample. The chain joins TRBV24-1 to TRBJ2-7, with 9 bases fitting TRBD1. V lost 4 bases, J lost 3 bases, and 6 bases stayed unmatched. The germline gives CDR1 KGHDR, CDR2 SFDVKD. This CDR3 comprises 15 residues. CDR3 in DNA: TGTGCCACCAGTGACCCCGGGACAGGGATCTACGAGCAGTACTTC. It encodes CATSDPGTGIYEQYF.

This rearrangement joins TRBV24-1 to TRBJ1-3; TRBD1 aligns across 10 bases. The CDR3 spans 15 residues. With V trimmed by 6 bases and J by 4 bases, 5 bases remained unmatched. Germline V gene data show CDR1 as KGHDR and CDR2 as SFDVKD. The CDR3 protein is CATSKGQGTGNTIYF. CDR3 sequence (DNA): TGTGCCACCAGTAAGGGACAGGGGACCGGAAACACCATATATTTT.

The chain uses TRBV6-5 and TRBJ2-3; TRBD2 might be the D (6 bases). The CDR3 covers 14 residues. The germline V gene has CDR1 MNHEY and CDR2 SVGAGI. The V end lost 2 bases, the J end lost 5 bases, and 11 bases lay between the germline ends. CDR3 in DNA: TGTGCCAGCAGTTACGGCAGGAGGGGAGATACGCAGTATTTT. It codes for CASSYGRRGDTQYF.

On this clonotype: One end of the junction is discordant with germline, which a read error may explain. This chain joins TRBV4-1 and TRBJ2-7; D gene unclear. Germline lookup yields CDR1 MGHRA and CDR2 YSYEKL. This CDR3 spans 14 amino acids. CDR3: CASSSSDGAYEQCF. For the CDR3, the DNA is TGCGCCAGCAGCTCCTCAGACGGTGCCTACGAGCAGTGCTTC.

The rearrangement uses TRBV2 and TRBJ2-7; D is unclear. Germline V gene sequence: CDR1 SNHLY, CDR2 FYNNEI. V was shortened by 4 bases and J by 3 bases, with 7 bases between the two germline ends. CDR3 length: 12 residues. The CDR3 region has the DNA TGTGCCAGCAGTGGGTTAGACTACGAGCAGTACTTC. This gives the protein CASSGLDYEQYF.

V and J are TRBV10-3 and TRBJ1-6; TRBD1 matches at 11 bases. The CDR3 loop spans 16 amino acids. From germline, CDR1 is ENHRY and CDR2 SYGVKD. V shed 5 bases and J 8 bases; nucleotides not matched to a gene: 8. CDR3 protein: CAISLGQGGYDSPLHF. The CDR3 bases are TGTGCCATCAGTTTGGGACAGGGGGGGTATGATTCACCCCTCCACTTT.

The chain combines TRBV10-3 with TRBJ1-6; 9 positions agree with TRBD1. After removal of 5 bases from V and 10 bases from J, the junction contained 12 bases not matched to a gene. Germline CDR1 ENHRY, CDR2 SYGVKD. The length of the CDR3 is 16 residues. The CDR3 DNA follows: TGTGCCATCAGTTTGGGACAGGGTGCGCAAGGATCACCCCTCCACTTT. Translated: CAISLGQGAQGSPLHF.

This chain links TRBV12-3 or TRBV12-4 with TRBJ1-5, with 7 bases fitting TRBD1. V trimming: 10 bases; J trimming: 0 bases; junction bases outside the gene matches: 6. The CDR3 runs 14 residues. The CDR3 bases are TGTGCCATCAGACAGGGCGATAGCAATCAGCCCCAGCATTTT. It is translated as CAIRQGDSNQPQHF.

This clonotype was recorded a few times. The chain has TRBV29-1 and TRBJ2-5, with 9 bases lining up with TRBD2. The CDR3 contains 15 residues. Losses at the gene ends were 5 bases for V and 2 bases for J; bases not matched to a gene: 9. Per the germline V gene, CDR1 is SQVTM and CDR2 is ANQGSEA. Written as DNA, the CDR3 is TGCAGCGTTCTATACGGGACTAGCCTACAAGAGACCCAGTACTTC. Its protein is CSVLYGTSLQETQYF.

CDR3 loop: CASRTSGRASDEQYF. CDR3 DNA: TGTGCCAGCAGGACTAGCGGGAGGGCCTCCGATGAGCAGTACTTC. This rearrangement joins TRBV28 to TRBJ2-1; TRBD2 matches 14 bases. The DNA end favors TRBJ2-7, so the J call may be wrong. The CDR3 contains 15 residues. Germline V lookup: CDR1 MDHEN, CDR2 SYDVKM.

The genes are TRBV20-1 and TRBJ1-5; 7 nucleotides line up with TRBD1. V dropped 0 bases and J dropped 3; count of bases not matched to a gene: 5. Germline values: CDR1 DFQATT, CDR2 SNEGSKA (reference sequence). CDR3 size: 15 residues. CDR3 DNA: TGCAGTGCTAGAGACCAGGACAGGCCCAATCAGCCCCAGCATTTT. This gives the protein CSARDQDRPNQPQHF.

This clonotype was seen only a few times. The rearrangement uses TRBV12-3 or TRBV12-4 and TRBJ2-7, with a tentative D call TRBD1 (6 bases). This CDR3 is 14 amino acids long. V was clipped by 5 bases and J by 3 bases, with 14 bases between them. The CDR3 loop is CASSPPGQIYEQYF. For the CDR3, the DNA is TGTGCCAGCAGTCCCCCCGGACAGATCTACGAGCAGTACTTC.

The chain recombines TRBV20-1 with TRBJ2-5, with 7 bases matching TRBD1. CDR1 is DFQATT and CDR2 is SNEGSKA in the germline V gene (reference sequence). The CDR3 is 14 residues long. CDR3 nucleotide sequence: TGCAGCGCTGACCGGGACAGTCCCATGGAGACCCAGTACTTC. Translating it yields CSADRDSPMETQYF.

By sample fraction, this clonotype is medium-sized (0.01 to 0.1%). V usage is TRBV7-6 and J usage is TRBJ2-3; D call uncertain. CDR3 length: 14 residues. V gave up 0 bases and J gave up 2 bases, with 6 bases separating them. Looked up from germline, CDR1 is SGHVS and CDR2 is FNYEAQ. The DNA of the CDR3 is TGTGCCAGCAGCTTAGCGGGAAACACAGATACGCAGTATTTT. It codes for CASSLAGNTDTQYF.

The rearrangement uses TRBV7-9 and TRBJ1-2, with D unresolved. CDR3 length: 14 amino acids. Germline CDR1 reads SEHNR; CDR2 reads FQNEAQ (reference sequence). The V and J ends lost 4 bases and 5 bases respectively, with 14 bases between them. This CDR3 reads CASSYDTTGYGYTF. CDR3 coding DNA: TGTGCCAGCAGCTATGACACCACTGGGTATGGCTACACCTTC.

This clonotype was observed a handful of times. This chain connects TRBV2 to TRBJ2-2; D is uncertain. Deletions cut 9 bases from V and 5 bases from J, with 10 bases between. The CDR3 runs 12 residues. Germline-derived CDR1 and CDR2 are SNHLY and FYNNEI. The CDR3 sequence is CASCRLTGELFF. The CDR3 DNA reads as TGTGCCAGTTGCAGGTTGACCGGGGAGCTGTTTTTT.

As to this clonotype: The conserved phenylalanine or tryptophan normally closing the CDR3 is absent here, so this likely arose from a read error. V usage is TRBV5-6 and J usage is TRBJ2-1, with D possibly called TRBD1 or TRBD2 (7 bases each). The CDR3 extends over 15 amino acids. V lost 6 bases to trimming and J lost 0 bases, with 13 bases between them. Germline V lookup: CDR1 SGHDT, CDR2 YYEEEE. CDR3 in amino acids: CASKERDSSYNEQFR. DNA for the CDR3: TGTGCCAGCAAAGAGCGGGACAGCTCCTACAATGAGCAGTTCAGA.

A note on this clonotype: This may be a read error, as it is one base from a much larger clone. This chain joins TRBV4-2 and TRBJ2-3, with 10 positions matching TRBD2. V gave up 0 bases and J gave up 2 bases; unmatched junction bases: 11. Germline lookup yields CDR1 LGHNA and CDR2 YNFKEQ. The length of the CDR3 is 19 residues. CDR3 coding DNA: TGTGCCAGCAGCCAAGAACCTGGGGAACTAGCGGGGATCACAGATACGCAGTATTTT. It codes for CASSQEPGELAGITDTQYF.

This sequence joins TRBV6-1 and TRBJ1-6; D gene ambiguous. Germline-derived CDR1 and CDR2 are MNHNS and SASEGT. Trimming took off 6 bases at V and 11 bases at J, with 8 bases between the two ends. The CDR3 is 11 residues long. CDR3 protein: CASREGAPLHF. The CDR3 nucleotides read TGTGCCAGCAGGGAGGGAGCACCCCTCCACTTT.

This clonotype has only a few counts. CDR3 protein: CASRIGSTEAFF. DNA of the CDR3: TGTGCCAGCAGAATCGGTTCAACTGAAGCTTTCTTT. The chain joins TRBV12-3 or TRBV12-4 to TRBJ1-1; unclear D gene. The CDR3 is 12 amino acids. V was clipped by 6 bases and J by 5 bases, with 10 bases between them.